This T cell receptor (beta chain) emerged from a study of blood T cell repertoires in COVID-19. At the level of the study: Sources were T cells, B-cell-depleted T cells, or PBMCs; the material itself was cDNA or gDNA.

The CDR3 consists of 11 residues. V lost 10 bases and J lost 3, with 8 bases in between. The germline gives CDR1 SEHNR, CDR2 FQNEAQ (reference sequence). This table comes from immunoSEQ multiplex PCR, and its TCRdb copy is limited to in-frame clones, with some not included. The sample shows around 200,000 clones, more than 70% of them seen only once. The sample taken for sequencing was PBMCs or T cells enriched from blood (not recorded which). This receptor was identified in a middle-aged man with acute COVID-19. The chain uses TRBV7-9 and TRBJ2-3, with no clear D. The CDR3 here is CATEPTDTQYF. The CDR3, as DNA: TGTGCCACTGAGCCTACAGATACGCAGTATTTT.